These T cell receptor beta chains were read from a single sample in a study of blood T cell repertoires in COVID-19. Assay used: immunoSEQ multiplex PCR; TCRdb lists only in-frame clones, some missing. The sample includes fewer than 350,000 clones, roughly 90% of them seen just once. Source material: PBMCs or T cells enriched from blood (not recorded which). The source of these receptors is a middle-aged woman with acute COVID-19. The CDR3 runs from the conserved cysteine through the conserved F or W. D genes are given only for firm matches. Some rows have no size entry. The others give once, few or many, or a class for an expanded clone.

>TRBV5-1|TRBD1|.|TRBJ2-1
CASSLEGQVGEQFF
TGCGCCAGCAGCTTGGAGGGACAGGTGGGTGAGCAGTTCTTC
>TRBV2|.|once|TRBJ2-1
CASSGAQFGYNEQFF
TGTGCCAGCTCCGGCGCCCAATTCGGGTACAATGAGCAGTTCTTC
>TRBV5-1|.|.|TRBJ2-3
CASNPSGGSTDTQYF
TGCGCCAGCAACCCAAGCGGAGGAAGCACAGATACGCAGTATTTT
>TRBV5-1|.|.|TRBJ1-1
CASSFPGLGAFF
TGCGCCAGCAGCTTTCCGGGACTCGGAGCTTTCTTT
>TRBV2|.|.|TRBJ2-3
CASRGGDRIGTDTQYF
TGTGCCAGCAGGGGCGGGGACAGAATAGGCACAGATACGCAGTATTTT
>TRBV30|TRBD1|.|TRBJ1-5
CAWSARGLLGNQPQHF
TGTGCCTGGAGTGCCAGGGGGCTTTTGGGCAATCAGCCCCAGCATTTT
>TRBV7-2|.|.|TRBJ1-5
CASSLTSQSNQPQHF
TGTGCCAGCAGCTTAACGTCGCAGTCCAATCAGCCCCAGCATTTT
>TRBV11-2|TRBD1|few|TRBJ2-5
CASSRRQGRETQYF
TGTGCCAGCAGTCGGAGACAGGGCCGGGAGACCCAGTACTTC
>TRBV19|TRBD2|.|TRBJ2-3
CASRFEGAGGADTQYF
TGTGCCAGTAGATTCGAAGGAGCGGGAGGGGCAGATACGCAGTATTTT
>TRBV7-9|TRBD2|.|TRBJ2-7
CASSWGLAAQEPYEQYF
TGTGCCAGCAGCTGGGGACTAGCGGCACAGGAACCCTACGAGCAGTACTTC
>TRBV18|.|.|TRBJ2-1
CASSQRGEQFF
TGTGCCAGCTCACAGCGTGGTGAGCAGTTCTTC
>TRBV10-3|.|.|TRBJ2-5
CAISEFGGISETQYF
TGTGCCATCAGTGAGTTCGGGGGAATCTCAGAGACCCAGTACTTC
>TRBV5-5|.|.|TRBJ2-5
CASSHQDSTQETQYF
TGTGCCAGCAGCCATCAGGATTCCACCCAAGAGACCCAGTACTTC
>TRBV30|.|.|TRBJ2-5
CAWSVEETQYF
TGTGCCTGGAGTGTGGAGGAGACCCAGTACTTC
>TRBV5-6|TRBD1|.|TRBJ1-2
CASSPDRGRGYTF
TGTGCCAGCAGCCCCGACAGGGGTCGAGGCTACACCTTC
>TRBV10-3|TRBD1|.|TRBJ2-2
CAIRATGGDTGELFF
TGTGCCATCAGGGCCACAGGGGGTGACACCGGGGAGCTGTTTTTT
>TRBV10-1|.|.|TRBJ1-6
CASSEWAGRGGSYNSPLHF
TGCGCCAGCAGTGAGTGGGCAGGGAGAGGGGGCTCCTATAATTCACCCCTCCACTTT
>TRBV3-1/TRBV3-2|TRBD2|.|TRBJ2-3
CASSSNRGGATDTQYF
TGTGCCAGCAGTTCGAACCGGGGGGGCGCCACAGATACGCAGTATTTT
>TRBV10-3|.|once|TRBJ2-1
CAIRASHEQFF
TGTGCCATCAGGGCCTCTCATGAGCAGTTCTTC
>TRBV15|.|.|TRBJ1-1
CATSRRRGAEAFF
TGTGCCACCAGCAGAAGACGGGGGGCTGAAGCTTTCTTT
>TRBV27|.|.|TRBJ1-2
CASSSTGNYGYTF
TGTGCCAGCAGTTCGACAGGAAACTATGGCTACACCTTC
>TRBV19|.|.|TRBJ2-3
CASSIDLSGLTQYF
TGTGCCAGTAGTATAGATCTATCGGGTCTAACGCAGTATTTT
>TRBV29-1|TRBD2|.|TRBJ2-1
CSVDGTSNNEQFF
TGCAGCGTTGACGGGACTAGTAACAATGAGCAGTTCTTC
>TRBV7-2|.|.|TRBJ2-5
CASSLSGLQETQYF
TGTGCCAGCAGCCTGAGCGGCCTCCAAGAGACCCAGTACTTC
>TRBV7-9|.|.|TRBJ2-3
CASSTEGGRTDTQYF
TGTGCCAGCAGTACCGAGGGGGGGCGCACAGATACGCAGTATTTT
>TRBV28|.|.|TRBJ1-2
CASTLRASIGGYTF
TGTGCCAGTACCCTCAGGGCCTCCATCGGTGGCTACACCTTC
>TRBV5-4|TRBD2|.|TRBJ2-7
CASSPTGGAGYEQYF
TGTGCCAGCAGCCCTACGGGAGGGGCCGGATACGAGCAGTACTTC
>TRBV18|.|.|TRBJ1-3
CASSPSGVVGNTIYF
TGTGCCAGCTCACCGTCCGGGGTCGTTGGAAACACCATATATTTT
>TRBV5-8|TRBD1|.|TRBJ2-1
CASSGDSKGGEQFF
TGTGCCAGCAGCGGGGACAGTAAAGGGGGTGAGCAGTTCTTC
>TRBV28|TRBD1|.|TRBJ1-1
CASSGNPGQKLTEAFF
TGTGCCAGCAGTGGAAACCCGGGACAGAAACTTACTGAAGCTTTCTTT
>TRBV2|TRBD2|.|TRBJ2-3
CASRLAGGSTDTQYF
TGTGCCAGCAGACTAGCGGGGGGAAGCACAGATACGCAGTATTTT
>TRBV7-8|.|.|TRBJ1-1
CASSARLYTSGVHTEAFF
TGTGCCAGCAGCGCGAGACTCTATACGTCAGGGGTGCACACTGAAGCTTTCTTT
>TRBV27|.|.|TRBJ1-1
CASSGGGGTEAFF
TGTGCCAGCAGTGGAGGCGGTGGCACTGAAGCTTTCTTT
>TRBV5-1|TRBD1|.|TRBJ1-2
CASSPARGHGYTF
TGCGCCAGCAGCCCCGCCAGGGGGCATGGCTACACCTTC
>TRBV28|.|.|TRBJ2-1
CASSLISLGGSYNEQFF
TGTGCCAGCAGTTTAATTTCCTTGGGGGGATCCTACAATGAGCAGTTCTTC
>TRBV28|TRBD1|once|TRBJ1-5
CASSTRWGQGHQPQHF
TGTGCCAGCAGCACCCGCTGGGGACAGGGGCATCAGCCCCAGCATTTT
>TRBV28|.|.|TRBJ2-5
CASSLPTAYQETQYF
TGTGCCAGCAGTCTTCCGACAGCGTACCAAGAGACCCAGTACTTC